This T cell receptor beta chain was retrieved from a study of regulatory T cells in long-lasting Graves disease. Trimming removed 4 bases at V and 0 bases at J, with 16 bases between. CDR1 is SQVTM and CDR2 is ANQGSEA in the germline V gene. This CDR3 is 16 amino acids long. Time point described: newly diagnosed GD, antithyroid drugs for less than 3 months. The TCR library used RNA extracted from PBMCs. This clonotype was seen many times. Arm-PCR with iRepertoire HTBI primers amplified the CDR3 regions for these TCR beta libraries. How the authors handled the data: Analysis of the samples identified 50 to 65 TRBV and 13 to 15 TRBJ segments. TCRdb processed the multiplex PCR reads anew with MiXCR; each CDR3 protein has one entry. TCRdb, rather than the study authors, made the V and J calls. The sample holds under 500,000 distinct CDR3 sequences, over 15% seen once. These data were also filed under a second study, of T cells in Graves' hyperthyroidism and ophthalmopathy. As reported in that work: Diagnosis rested on symptoms, serum thyroxine and TRAb, thyroid ultrasound, and orbital computed tomography.

Sequenced material: peripheral blood mononuclear cells (PBMCs), taken at new diagnosis, from a patient treated with antithyroid drugs. This receptor was identified in a woman aged 25 to 39 with Graves disease. The V call is TRBV29-1, the J call TRBJ1-5, with D perhaps matching TRBD1 (5 bases). In DNA, the CDR3 is TGCAGCGTTGTTGGGGCAGAGAGTTCTAGCAATCAGCCCCAGCATTTT. Its protein is CSVVGAESSSNQPQHF.